This T cell receptor (beta chain) derives from a study of prognosis after radiotherapy for stage I lung cancer. Germline V gene sequence: CDR1 KGHSH, CDR2 LQKENI. V lost 4 bases, J lost 0 bases, and 21 bases lay in between. This CDR3 spans 18 amino acids. This clonotype was seen a few times. Template was genomic DNA; TCR beta CDR3 amplified in two multiplex PCR rounds. Gene-specific TRBV and TRBJ primers were used in PCR round one. TCRdb re-analysed the multiplex PCR reads in MiXCR, keeping a single row per CDR3 protein. Of more than 13,000 distinct CDR3 sequences in the sample, about 32% were seen once.

The chain joins TRBV18 to TRBJ1-1; D remains unclear. The input for sequencing was PBMCs, taken before or after stereotactic body radiation therapy (not recorded which). The receptor was derived from a donor aged 50 or older with non-small cell lung cancer. CDR3 nucleotides: TGTGCCAGCTCACTCTCCTACCAAGACGACGTCATGAACACTGAAGCTTTCTTT. Residues: CASSLSYQDDVMNTEAFF.